This paragraph covers one T cell receptor (beta chain) sequence. This sample is drawn from a study of T cell responses to AZD1222 COVID-19 vaccine. The assay was immunoSEQ multiplex PCR, and TCRdb's table has in-frame clones only and misses some. The sample carries 150,000 to 200,000 clones, more than 75% recorded once. Germline CDR1 is MDHEN and CDR2 is SYDVKM. Trimming at V came to 4 bases and at J to 0 bases, leaving 6 bases not matched to a gene. The CDR3 is 16 amino acids. The source was peripheral blood, collected 28 days after the second AZD1222 dose. The TCR was taken from an adult who received the AZD1222 COVID-19 vaccine. This sequence joins TRBV28 and TRBJ1-3, with 7 bases lining up with TRBD1. CDR3 residues: CASSYQTGSSGNTIYF. The CDR3 bases are TGTGCCAGCAGTTACCAGACAGGGTCCTCTGGAAACACCATATATTTT.